This T cell receptor beta chain was captured in a study of Ad26.COV2.S vaccination and SARS-CoV-2 variants. Measured with immunoSEQ multiplex PCR; TCRdb has only the in-frame clones, and not every one. The sample consists of hundreds of thousands of clones, about 87% of them appearing once. Treatment indicated: some 19 received Ad26.COV2.S at low or high dose, single or two shots; 5 received placebo; per-sample allocation not given. The investigators took samples on day 63 after the first vaccine or placebo injection. The vaccine antigen was prefusion-stabilized Wuhan SARS-CoV-2 spike. The CDR3 contains 16 residues. V trimming: 8 bases; J trimming: 5 bases; junction bases outside the gene matches: 15. Germline V CDR1 and CDR2: SGHDN, FVKESK. As concerns this clone: The antigen remains unidentified.

Points from the study as a whole: Total T cell responses may have been underestimated by the TCR breadth and depth analyses.

The material sequenced was peripheral blood, taken in a trial of Ad26.COV2.S vaccine versus placebo. V and J are TRBV14 and TRBJ2-5; TRBD1 matches 9 bases. This clonotype was sampled from a person between 18 and 60 years old who received the Ad26.COV2.S COVID-19 vaccine or a placebo. DNA of the CDR3: TGTGCCAGCTCCGTTATTACACAGGGGGCCGGTGAGACCCAGTACTTC. Residues: CASSVITQGAGETQYF.